These 17 T cell receptor beta chains were all obtained from the same sample, sequenced in a study of regulatory T cells in long-lasting Graves disease. Time point described: newly diagnosed GD, antithyroid drugs for less than 3 months. The TCR library was made from RNA that had been extracted from PBMCs in TRIzol. Building of the TCR beta libraries involved iRepertoire HTBI primers and Arm-PCR of CDR3 regions. TCRdb used MiXCR to reprocess the multiplex PCR reads, holding one entry per CDR3 protein. Of about 540,000 distinct CDR3 sequences in the sample, roughly 14% were seen once. In addition, the sample was reused for a study of T cells in Graves' hyperthyroidism and ophthalmopathy.

Source: peripheral blood mononuclear cells (PBMCs), taken at new diagnosis, from a patient treated with antithyroid drugs. The receptors were gathered from a young man with Graves disease.

This clonotype was found many times. V is TRBV20-1 and J is TRBJ2-1, with 10 bases aligning to TRBD2. This CDR3 has 14 amino acids. The germline V gene has CDR1 DFQATT and CDR2 SNEGSKA (reference sequence). Trimming removed 6 bases from V and 9 bases from J; junction bases left unmatched: 11. CDR3 nucleotides: TGCAGTGCCATAGCCCTAGCGGGAGAGGGTGAGCAGTTCTTC. This gives the protein CSAIALAGEGEQFF.

On this clonotype itself: A much larger clone differs by one base, so this may be a read error. This chain uses TRBV2 with TRBJ1-5; D unclear. V was trimmed by 7 bases and J by 3 bases, leaving 13 bases between them. The germline V gene encodes CDR1 SNHLY and CDR2 FYNNEI. The CDR3 loop spans 14 amino acids. The CDR3 coding sequence is TGTGCCAGCACGGTAGGCCGCGCCAATCAGCCCCAGCATTTT. Its protein product is CASTVGRANQPQHF.

This clonotype has at least ten counts. This rearrangement joins TRBV11-3 to TRBJ2-5; D perhaps matches TRBD2 (5 bases). CDR3 length equals 18 residues. V dropped 5 bases and J dropped 3 bases, with 25 bases sitting between them. CDR1 is SGHNT and CDR2 is YENEEA in the germline V gene. CDR3 amino acids: CASSMSGPRTAREETQYF. Here the CDR3 DNA reads TGTGCCAGCAGCATGTCAGGACCTCGGACTGCCCGAGAAGAGACCCAGTACTTC.

The gene calls are TRBV29-1 and TRBJ2-1; D is perhaps TRBD1 or TRBD2 (5 bases each). CDR1 and CDR2 from the germline V gene are SQVTM and ANQGSEA. The CDR3 is 11 amino acids. The CDR3 loop reads CGSSRGHEQFF. The CDR3 DNA is TGCGGGTCCTCCCGGGGACATGAGCAGTTCTTC.

The V call is TRBV20-1, the J call TRBJ2-5, with 7 bases lining up with TRBD2. This CDR3 is built from 14 residues. Germline assignment: CDR1 DFQATT and CDR2 SNEGSKA (reference sequence). The trim removed 1 base at V and 5 bases at J, leaving 7 bases unmatched. The CDR3 coding sequence is TGCAGTGCTAGAGTAGGGACTAACGTGGAGACCCAGTACTTC. As protein: CSARVGTNVETQYF.

This clonotype was recorded at least ten times. The chain recombines TRBV19 with TRBJ1-1, with no clear D. V lost 7 bases and J 0 bases, leaving 15 bases between the germline ends. The CDR3 covers 15 residues. Germline V gives CDR1 LNHDA, CDR2 SQIVND (reference sequence). CDR3: CASIRRQELNTEAFF. For the CDR3, the DNA is TGTGCCAGTATCCGGAGACAAGAACTGAACACTGAAGCTTTCTTT.

This clonotype has a count of ten or more. This chain joins TRBV11-2 and TRBJ2-2, with D possibly TRBD2 on 6 matching bases. Trimming stripped 1 base from V and 5 bases from J, with 8 bases between. The CDR3 is 14 residues long. Germline-derived CDR1 and CDR2 are SGHAT and FQNNGV. In DNA, the CDR3 is TGTGCCAGCAGCTTAGGACTAGGGACCGGGGAGCTGTTTTTT. This sequence encodes CASSLGLGTGELFF.

This clonotype was recorded at least ten times. The chain employs TRBV6-2 or TRBV6-3 and TRBJ1-1, with 7 bases that match TRBD1. CDR3 length: 15 residues. V gave up 7 bases and J gave up 1 base; unmatched junction bases: 9. CDR1 is MNHEY, CDR2 SVGEGT, per germline. CDR3 DNA: TGTGCCAGCAAATTGTACAGGGGCCGGAACACTGAAGCTTTCTTT. Protein product: CASKLYRGRNTEAFF.

The chain has TRBV20-1 and TRBJ2-3, with 8 bases lining up with TRBD2. CDR1 and CDR2 (germline): DFQATT, SNEGSKA (reference sequence). The CDR3 has 15 amino acids. V trimming: 6 bases; J trimming: 1 base; junction bases outside the gene matches: 9. CDR3: CSAQSGRGGTDTQYF. The CDR3 nucleotides read TGCAGTGCCCAGAGCGGGAGAGGGGGCACAGATACGCAGTATTTT.

CDR3 nucleotides: TGCAGCGTCCCTTGGGGGACTAGGAGGCAGACGCAGTATTTT. It yields the protein CSVPWGTRRQTQYF. V and J are TRBV20-1 and TRBJ2-3; 8 bases match TRBD2. Germline CDR1 reads DFQATT; CDR2 reads SNEGSKA (reference sequence). This CDR3 has 14 residues.

This clonotype was observed a few times. A much larger clone differs by one base, so this may be a read error. The rearrangement uses TRBV10-3 and TRBJ2-3; 8 bases line up with TRBD2. The CDR3 is 16 residues long. Germline loops: CDR1 ENHRY, CDR2 SYGVKD. V gave up 11 bases and J gave up 1 base; unmatched junction bases: 14. CDR3 region: CASTSGLAGRTDTQYF. CDR3 bases: TGTGCCTCAACCTCGGGGCTAGCGGGTCGCACAGATACGCAGTATTTT.

At least ten counts were recorded for this clonotype. The chain couples TRBV20-1 to TRBJ2-7; 11 positions agree with TRBD1. Trimming cost V 6 bases and J 5 bases; bases outside gene matches: 9. The CDR3 has 14 amino acids. CDR1 DFQATT and CDR2 SNEGSKA come from the germline V gene (reference sequence). CDR3 in DNA: TGCAGTGCAACGGACAGGGGGCAGTTGGACGAGCAGTACTTC. As protein: CSATDRGQLDEQYF.

This clonotype was counted at least ten times. This chain uses TRBV27 with TRBJ1-1; D may be TRBD1 (5 bases). The V gene's germline CDR1 is MNHEY and CDR2 SMNVEV (reference sequence). The CDR3 is 15 residues long. V was pared by 3 bases and J by 6 bases, with 17 bases between. CDR3 nucleotides: TGTGCCAGCAGTTTGCAGGGCCCCCGTACCTCTGAAGCTTTCTTT. Translated, it gives CASSLQGPRTSEAFF.

For this clonotype: Possible read error: a much larger clone is one base away. J is TRBJ2-4 and V is TRBV24-1, with 14 bases lining up with TRBD2. The CDR3 length is 16 residues. The trim removed 3 bases at V and 13 bases at J, leaving 10 bases unmatched. Germline-derived CDR1 and CDR2 are KGHDR and SFDVKD. The DNA of the CDR3 is TGTGCCACCAGTGATACGGGACTAGCGGGAGCCACAGAGCAGTACTTC. This gives the protein CATSDTGLAGATEQYF.

This clonotype came up many times. This rearrangement joins TRBV5-1 to TRBJ2-1, with a weak D call TRBD2 (5 bases). This CDR3 comprises 14 residues. Germline V lookup: CDR1 SGHRS, CDR2 YFSETQ. The ends were cut back, 2 bases at V and 2 bases at J, with 8 bases in the middle. The CDR3 protein is CASSFAGTYNEQFF. CDR3 sequence (DNA): TGCGCCAGCAGCTTCGCCGGGACCTACAATGAGCAGTTCTTC.

This clonotype was seen only a few times. The chain couples TRBV27 to TRBJ2-3, with TRBD2 matching 7 bases. Germline V CDR1 and CDR2: MNHEY, SMNVEV (reference sequence). The CDR3 loop spans 16 amino acids. Trimming cost V 0 bases and J 4 bases; bases outside gene matches: 7. The CDR3 DNA reads TGTGCCAGCAGTTTATCGGGCGGGAGCCTGGCAGATACGCAGTATTTT. Translating it yields CASSLSGGSLADTQYF.

In this sample, this clonotype turned up many times. This chain uses TRBV5-5 with TRBJ2-3; the match to TRBD2 covers 8 bases. The germline V gene has CDR1 SGHKS and CDR2 YYEKEE (reference sequence). The V and J ends lost 4 bases and 4 bases, in that order; junction bases with no gene match: 8. The CDR3 is 15 amino acids. DNA of the CDR3: TGTGCCAGCAGCCCCGGGAGGGCCGGGGCAGATACGCAGTATTTT. Translated: CASSPGRAGADTQYF.